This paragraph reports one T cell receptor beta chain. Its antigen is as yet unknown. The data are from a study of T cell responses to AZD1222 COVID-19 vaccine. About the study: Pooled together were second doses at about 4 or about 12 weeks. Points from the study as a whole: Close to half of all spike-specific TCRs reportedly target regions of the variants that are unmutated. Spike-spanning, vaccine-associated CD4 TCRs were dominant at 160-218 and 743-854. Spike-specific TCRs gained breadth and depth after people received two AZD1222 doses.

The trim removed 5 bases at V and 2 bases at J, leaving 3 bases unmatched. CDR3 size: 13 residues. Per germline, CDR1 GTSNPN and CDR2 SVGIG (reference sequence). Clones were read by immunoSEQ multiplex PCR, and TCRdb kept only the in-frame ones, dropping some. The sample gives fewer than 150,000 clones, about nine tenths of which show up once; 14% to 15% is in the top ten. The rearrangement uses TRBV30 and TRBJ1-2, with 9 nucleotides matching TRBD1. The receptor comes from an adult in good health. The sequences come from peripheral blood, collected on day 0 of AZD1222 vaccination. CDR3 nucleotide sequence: TGTGCCTGGGACAGGGGGGAAAACTATGGCTACACCTTC. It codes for CAWDRGENYGYTF.